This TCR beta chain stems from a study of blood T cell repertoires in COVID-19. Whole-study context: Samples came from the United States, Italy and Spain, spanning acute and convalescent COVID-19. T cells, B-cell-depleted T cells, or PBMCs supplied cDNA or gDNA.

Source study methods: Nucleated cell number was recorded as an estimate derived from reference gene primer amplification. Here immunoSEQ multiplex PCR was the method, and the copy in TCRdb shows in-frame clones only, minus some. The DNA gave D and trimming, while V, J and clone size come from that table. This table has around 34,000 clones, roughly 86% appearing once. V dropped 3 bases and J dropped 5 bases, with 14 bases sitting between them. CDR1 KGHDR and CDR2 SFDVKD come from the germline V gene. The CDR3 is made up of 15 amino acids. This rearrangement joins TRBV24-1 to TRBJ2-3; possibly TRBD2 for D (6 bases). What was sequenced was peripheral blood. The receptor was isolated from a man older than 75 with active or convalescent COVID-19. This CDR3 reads CATSDPFREQDTQYF. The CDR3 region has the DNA TGTGCCACCAGTGATCCTTTTCGGGAGCAAGATACGCAGTATTTT.